This T cell receptor beta chain was obtained from a study of CD8 T cells in Susac syndrome. An amount of RNA that ranged from about 0.45 to 1 ug was reverse transcribed with random hexamers. TCRdb itself ran the immunoSEQ multiplex PCR reads through MiXCR, one entry per CDR3 protein. The table has approximately 190,000 distinct CDR3 sequences, nearly 97% seen once. Bulk CD8+ and CD4+ cells came from magnetic negative isolation; CD8+ TEMRA by FACS. This sequence was found in a human donor with Susac syndrome. The specimen sequenced was CD4+ T cells from PBMCs.

CDR3 DNA sequence: TGCAGTGCTGGCCAGCCCGGGACAAACTATGGCTACACCTTC. Its protein is CSAGQPGTNYGYTF. The V gene is TRBV20-1, the J gene TRBJ1-2, with D maybe TRBD1 (6 bases). The germline V gene encodes CDR1 DFQATT and CDR2 SNEGSKA (reference sequence). The CDR3 has 14 amino acids. Trimming shortened V by 5 bases and J by 2 bases, and 15 bases separated the two germline ends.